This T cell receptor beta chain was profiled in a study of T cells after yellow fever vaccination. Turning to the study itself: It was SMART-Seq v4 Ultra Low Input that prepared the fractions with low cell numbers.

This clonotype was detected a few times. Universal primer sites and UMIs were introduced during 5'RACE template-switching synthesis of TCR cDNA. TCRdb reanalysed the 5' RACE reads using MiXCR and keeps one entry per CDR3 protein. The table includes a few hundred thousand distinct CDR3 sequences, approximately 16% detected once. Trimming removed 0 bases from V and 4 bases from J; junction bases left unmatched: 11. This CDR3 is built from 19 residues. Germline V gives CDR1 LNHNV, CDR2 YYDKDF (reference sequence). The sequence came from a young man who received the YFV17D yellow fever vaccine. The chain has TRBV15 and TRBJ2-3, with TRBD2 matching over 12 bases. Sequenced material: PBMCs, taken 5 days after the first yellow fever vaccination. The CDR3: CATSRDRTSGGSRADTQYF. The CDR3 DNA is TGTGCCACCAGCAGAGATCGTACTAGCGGGGGGAGCCGGGCAGATACGCAGTATTTT.